This TCR beta chain originates from a study of blood T cell repertoires in COVID-19. Germline CDR1 MDHEN, CDR2 SYDVKM. V was shortened by 3 bases and J by 6 bases, with 12 bases between the two germline ends. This CDR3 has 13 residues. TCRdb's table, derived via immunoSEQ multiplex PCR, lists solely in-frame clones and lacks some. This sample yields about 45,000 clones, of which approximately 83% are seen a single time; around 8% belongs to the top ten. The source is a man at least 80 years old in a cohort sampled during active COVID-19. Sequenced material: peripheral blood. The chain uses TRBV28 and TRBJ2-7, with D possibly matching TRBD1 (5 bases). The CDR3 coding sequence is TGTGCCAGCAGTTTCAGGGCCTGGGGCGAGCAGTACTTC. It yields the protein CASSFRAWGEQYF.